The next 12 T cell receptor beta chains were all read from a single sample in a study of blood T cell repertoires in COVID-19 (dated by TCRdb to about 2020). Libraries were constructed by the immunoSEQ multiplex PCR assay. Here the immuneACCESS table is served through TCRdb, limited to in-frame sequences with V and J called. Missing clones are a known gap in these copies; in checked studies unresolved V genes cover under half, and the rest lacks a known reason. The sample table lists around 250,000 clones, about four fifths of them with a count of one. Roughly 3.4% of the sample comes from the top ten. Sequencing was done on a sample of peripheral blood. These receptors were collected from a woman under 30 with acute or convalescent COVID-19.

Comment on this clone: A read error may account for a junction end that differs from germline. The chain couples TRBV7-7 to TRBJ2-1; 9 nucleotides match TRBD2. This CDR3 region has 15 residues. Per germline, CDR1 SSHAT and CDR2 FNYEAQ (reference sequence). CDR3 DNA: TGTGCTAGCAGCCCCAGCGGGAGGCCCTACAATGAGCAGTTCTTC. As protein: CASSPSGRPYNEQFF. The variable domain in full, completed from reference TRBV7-7 and TRBJ2-1, reads GAGVSQSPRYKVTKRGQDVTLRCDPISSHATLYWYQQALGQGPEFLTYFNYEAQPDKSGLPSDRFSAERPEGSISTLTIQRTEQRDSAMYRCASSPSGRPYNEQFFGPGTRLTVL.

J is TRBJ2-1 and V is TRBV11-3, with TRBD2 matching over 8 bases. The J segment lost 0 bases and the V segment lost 5 bases, leaving 3 bases of the junction unmatched. This CDR3 has 15 residues. Germline CDR1 reads SGHNT; CDR2 reads YENEEA. The chain's CDR3 is CASSAGGGSYNEQFF. As DNA, the CDR3 is TGTGCCAGCAGCGCCGGGGGGGGCTCCTACAATGAGCAGTTCTTC.

The J gene is TRBJ2-7, the V gene TRBV6-2 or TRBV6-3, with TRBD2 matching 13 bases. V was pared by 2 bases and J by 4 bases, with 5 bases of the junction left unmatched. Germline-derived CDR1 and CDR2 are MNHEY and SVGEGT. CDR3 length equals 16 residues. Here the CDR3 DNA reads TGTGCCAGCAGTTACGGGACTAGCGGGGTTGTGTACGAGCAGTACTTC. Its protein is CASSYGTSGVVYEQYF.

This clone was seen once. The chain links TRBV19 to TRBJ2-1; the D is unclear. V gave up 5 bases and J gave up 0 bases, with 8 bases separating them. CDR1 and CDR2 (germline): LNHDA, SQIVND (reference sequence). The length of the CDR3 is 14 residues. CDR3 nucleotide sequence: TGTGCCAGTAGTCCTGGGCCCTCCTACAATGAGCAGTTCTTC. Protein sequence: CASSPGPSYNEQFF.

J is TRBJ2-7 and V is TRBV27; no reliable D call. CDR1 is MNHEY and CDR2 is SMNVEV in the germline V gene (reference sequence). The CDR3 covers 12 residues. V was shortened by 8 bases and J by 6 bases, with 14 bases between the two germline ends. For the CDR3, the DNA is TGTGCCAGCGCGGCGGCCCTCGGCGAGCAGTACTTC. Protein sequence: CASAAALGEQYF.

The V call is TRBV27, the J call TRBJ1-2; weak D call: TRBD1 (6 bases). The germline V and J ends were trimmed by 2 bases and 0 bases, with 13 bases remaining between them. This CDR3 spans 16 amino acids. The germline V gene has CDR1 MNHEY and CDR2 SMNVEV (reference sequence). CDR3 sequence reads: CASSLTQQGANYGYTF. The CDR3 nucleotides read TGTGCCAGCAGTTTAACACAACAGGGAGCTAACTATGGCTACACCTTC.

J is TRBJ2-1 and V is TRBV2; 10 bases align to TRBD2. V was clipped by 8 bases and J by 3 bases; unmatched bases: 1. CDR3 length: 13 residues. Germline V lookup: CDR1 SNHLY, CDR2 FYNNEI. The CDR3 nucleotides are TGTGCCAGCCAGCGGGAGGGCTACAATGAGCAGTTCTTC. Residues: CASQREGYNEQFF.

This clone was detected once. This specimen includes other DNA sequences encoding the same CDR3. This chain links TRBV5-1 with TRBJ2-2; 12 bases agree with TRBD2. The germline V gene has CDR1 SGHRS and CDR2 YFSETQ. This CDR3 is 16 amino acids long. The V gene end was trimmed by 4 bases and the J gene end by 6 bases; junction bases not matched to a gene: 7. In nucleotides, the CDR3 is TGCGCCAGCAGCACGCGACTAGCGGGAGTTCCCGGGGAGCTGTTTTTT. This gives the protein CASSTRLAGVPGELFF.

The gene calls are TRBV9 and TRBJ2-7; no clear D gene. The V end was cut by 0 bases, the J end by 6 bases, with 10 bases between. CDR1 and CDR2 from the germline V gene are SGDLS and YYNGEE. The CDR3 runs to 13 residues. The CDR3 nucleotides are TGTGCCAGCAGCGTAGAATTAGTGTCCGAGCAGTACTTC. Translated: CASSVELVSEQYF.

This chain joins TRBV29-1 and TRBJ2-3, with a weak D call TRBD2 (5 bases). The V and J ends lost 5 bases and 2 bases respectively, with 11 bases between them. This CDR3 comprises 13 residues. CDR1 is SQVTM and CDR2 is ANQGSEA in the germline V gene. For the CDR3, the DNA is TGCAGCGTTTCGGGATATTACACAGATACGCAGTATTTT. The encoded protein is CSVSGYYTDTQYF.

The chain combines TRBV4-2 with TRBJ1-6, with 10 bases that match TRBD1. V shed 1 base, J shed 9 bases, and the junction held 0 bases outside the gene matches. Germline V lookup: CDR1 LGHNA, CDR2 YNFKEQ. The CDR3 spans 14 residues. In DNA, the CDR3 is TGTGCCAGCAGCCAAGGACAGGGGGCTTCACCCCTCCACTTT. This codes for CASSQGQGASPLHF.

In this sample, this clone turned up once. J is TRBJ1-6 and V is TRBV4-2, with 7 bases lining up with TRBD1. V lost 4 bases to trimming and J lost 3 bases; unmatched junction nucleotides: 15. The CDR3 length is 19 residues. Germline V gene lookup returns CDR1 LGHNA and CDR2 YNFKEQ. The CDR3 loop reads CASSPTSFMTGNYNSPLHF. In DNA form, the CDR3 reads TGTGCCAGCAGCCCGACATCATTTATGACAGGGAACTATAATTCACCCCTCCACTTT.